These T cell receptor beta chains were read from a single sample in a study of Graves' ophthalmopathy and Graves' hyperthyroidism. TCRdb reprocessed the multiplex PCR reads with MiXCR, giving one entry per CDR3 protein. The profile shows over a million distinct CDR3 sequences, about 38% of them singletons. Sequencing was performed on peripheral blood or thyroid tissue (not recorded which). These receptors were taken from an adult man with Graves' hyperthyroidism. CDR3s include the opening cysteine and the closing phenylalanine or tryptophan. The D gene is left open where the match is weak. Clone size is given for some rows only: seen once, a few or many times, or a class if the clone is expanded.

V gene	D gene	J gene	clone size	CDR3 protein	CDR3 DNA
TRBV6-1	NA	TRBJ1-1	few	CALPGGSGTEAFF	TGTGCCTTGCCGGGGGGAAGTGGCACTGAAGCTTTCTTT
TRBV7-8	NA	TRBJ1-1	NA	CASSVESGILEAFF	TGTGCCAGCAGCGTTGAGTCGGGGATTTTGGAAGCTTTCTTT
TRBV3-1	NA	TRBJ2-7	NA	CASSQGPGARYEQYF	TGTGCCAGCAGCCAAGGTCCGGGGGCTCGGTACGAGCAGTACTTC
TRBV5-1	TRBD1	TRBJ2-7	NA	CASSFTTLGQGAYEQYF	TGCGCCAGCAGCTTTACCACCCTAGGACAGGGGGCCTACGAGCAGTACTTC
TRBV4-1	NA	TRBJ2-5	few	CASSQVGLTETQYF	TGCGCCAGCAGCCAAGTGGGCCTTACGGAGACCCAGTACTTC
TRBV25-1	TRBD2	TRBJ2-6	NA	CASTQGLDRTGANVLTF	TGTGCCAGCACCCAAGGACTAGACCGGACTGGGGCCAACGTCCTGACTTTC
TRBV4-3	NA	TRBJ2-7	NA	CANSLGGYEQYF	TGCGCCAACAGCCTGGGCGGGTACGAGCAGTACTTC
TRBV7-2	NA	TRBJ2-5	NA	CAGSQVPWETEETQYF	TGTGCCGGCAGCCAAGTGCCATGGGAGACGGAGGAGACCCAGTACTTC
TRBV20-1	TRBD1	TRBJ1-2	few	CSAQTGAYGYTF	TGCAGTGCCCAAACAGGGGCCTATGGCTACACCTTC
TRBV5-1	TRBD2	TRBJ2-7	few	CASSPLVGGGAGEQYF	TGCGCCAGCAGCCCCCTGGTGGGCGGGGGAGCAGGGGAGCAGTACTTC
TRBV10-3	NA	TRBJ1-1	NA	CATGLVGGTEAFF	TGTGCCACCGGTCTTGTCGGCGGGACAGAAGCTTTCTTT
TRBV4-3	NA	TRBJ1-2	few	CASRGPVLHNYGYTF	TGCGCCAGCAGAGGACCGGTGCTTCATAACTATGGCTACACCTTC
TRBV7-2	NA	TRBJ1-2	many	CASSPGGVIVYTF	TGTGCCAGCAGCCCCGGGGGAGTAATTGTCTACACCTTC
TRBV10-3	NA	TRBJ2-1	NA	CATLVGGSSYNEQFF	TGTGCCACGTTGGTAGGGGGTAGCTCCTACAATGAGCAGTTCTTC
TRBV14	NA	TRBJ2-2	many	CASSQVPQGNTGELFF	TGTGCCAGCAGCCAAGTGCCCCAGGGGAACACCGGGGAGCTGTTTTTT
TRBV10-3	NA	TRBJ1-6	many	CAISESRGSPLHF	TGTGCCATCAGTGAGTCTAGGGGGTCACCCCTCCACTTT
TRBV29-1	TRBD1	TRBJ1-5	once	CSVEEGGWDQPQHF	TGCAGCGTTGAAGAAGGGGGCTGGGATCAGCCCCAGCATTTT
TRBV10-3	NA	TRBJ1-1	few	CTISADRNTEAFF	TGTACCATCAGTGCGGACAGGAACACTGAAGCTTTCTTT
TRBV12-3/TRBV12-4	TRBD1	TRBJ2-7	few	CASSLGTVFYEQYF	TGTGCCAGCAGTCTCGGGACAGTTTTCTACGAGCAGTACTTC
TRBV27	TRBD2	TRBJ2-5	NA	CASSVKAGGRGETQYF	TGTGCCAGCAGTGTCAAAGCGGGGGGGAGGGGAGAGACCCAGTACTTC
TRBV6-6	NA	TRBJ1-5	NA	CASSYVFDQPQHF	TGTGCCAGCAGTTATGTGTTCGATCAGCCCCAGCATTTT
TRBV2	TRBD1	TRBJ1-1	once	CASSEGGQGITEAFF	TGTGCCAGCAGTGAAGGGGGACAGGGGATAACTGAAGCTTTCTTT
TRBV7-9	NA	TRBJ1-1	many	CASIIGLGEAFF	TGTGCCAGCATAATTGGCCTCGGTGAAGCTTTCTTT
TRBV15	TRBD1	TRBJ1-5	many	CATSSRQGGQPQHF	TGTGCCACCAGCAGCCGACAGGGCGGTCAGCCCCAGCATTTT
TRBV20-1	NA	TRBJ1-3	NA	CSAREFGQAGDTIYF	TGCAGTGCTAGAGAATTCGGCCAGGCTGGAGACACCATATATTTT
TRBV7-8	NA	TRBJ1-3	many	CASSATGNTIYF	TGTGCCAGCAGCGCAACCGGAAACACCATATATTTT
TRBV6-5	NA	TRBJ1-1	NA	CASSRNRAMGNTEAFF	TGTGCCAGCAGTAGAAACAGGGCGATGGGGAACACTGAAGCTTTCTTT
TRBV4-1	NA	TRBJ1-2	many	CASSQGGGSNYGYTF	TGCGCCAGCAGCCAGGGGGGGGGATCCAACTATGGCTACACCTTC
TRBV6-4	NA	TRBJ2-2	few	CASSETGSNTGELFF	TGTGCCAGCAGTGAAACAGGGTCCAACACCGGGGAGCTGTTTTTT
TRBV29-1	TRBD1	TRBJ1-1	many	CSVDEGAFDEAFF	TGCAGCGTTGATGAGGGGGCTTTTGATGAAGCTTTCTTT
TRBV10-3	TRBD1	TRBJ2-2	NA	CAISAPTGTEELFF	TGTGCCATCAGTGCCCCGACAGGGACCGAGGAGCTGTTTTTT
TRBV2	TRBD1	TRBJ1-3	few	CPSRASRDRSSSGNTIYF	TGTCCCAGCAGAGCCTCCCGGGACAGGTCGTCCTCTGGAAACACCATATATTTT
TRBV19	NA	TRBJ1-1	many	CASGDRTEAFF	TGTGCCAGCGGAGACAGGACTGAAGCTTTCTTT
TRBV6-2/TRBV6-3	TRBD1	TRBJ2-7	NA	CASTPGQHYEQYF	TGTGCCAGCACTCCGGGACAGCACTACGAGCAGTACTTC
TRBV7-2	TRBD2	TRBJ2-7	NA	CASSLAPRGRRFYEQYF	TGTGCCAGCAGTTTAGCCCCACGCGGGAGGAGGTTCTACGAGCAGTACTTC
TRBV20-1	NA	TRBJ1-5	many	CSAHDSYNQPQHF	TGCAGTGCCCACGACAGCTATAATCAGCCCCAGCATTTT
TRBV7-9	TRBD2	TRBJ2-7	few	CASSSRGLAGAQYEQYF	TGTGCCAGCAGCTCCAGAGGACTAGCGGGAGCCCAGTACGAGCAGTACTTC
TRBV5-1	TRBD1	TRBJ1-1	many	CASNRDRDGDAFF	TGCGCCAGCAACCGGGACAGGGACGGAGATGCTTTCTTT
TRBV10-3	NA	TRBJ2-6	NA	CAISAGVHPGANVLTF	TGTGCCATCAGTGCTGGGGTACACCCTGGGGCCAACGTCCTGACTTTC
TRBV7-9	TRBD2	TRBJ2-5	many	CASSSTSGGNQETQYF	TGTGCCAGCAGCTCAACTAGCGGGGGTAACCAAGAGACCCAGTACTTC